This TCR beta chain was captured by sequencing in a study of early T cells in non-severe SARS-CoV-2 infection. General study points: Reliance on VDJdb matching favored anti-spike CD8 responses; private and CD4 specificities were missed.

This clonotype has more than one count but fewer than ten. Its antigen is undetermined. V lost 3 bases to trimming and J lost 2 bases; unmatched junction nucleotides: 11. Germline assignment: CDR1 SGDLS and CDR2 YYNGEE. There are 17 residues in the CDR3. Using its own MiXCR run on the 5' RACE reads, TCRdb lists one record per CDR3 protein. The repertoire has some 51,000 distinct CDR3 sequences, 14% to 15% of them found once; the top ten carry more than 8.5%. The sequences come from whole blood, collected at baseline. This receptor was obtained from an adult who was a healthcare worker with PCR-confirmed SARS-CoV-2 infection or an uninfected control (not recorded which). The rearrangement links TRBV9 to TRBJ2-7, with 10 bases identical to TRBD1. CDR3 coding DNA: TGTGCCAGCAGCGAGAAACCTCCGGGACAGGGGACCTACGAGCAGTACTTC. Translated, it gives CASSEKPPGQGTYEQYF.